The rows below give T cell receptor beta chains drawn from one sample of a study of T cells in tuberculosis. Sequencing used immunoSEQ multiplex PCR; TCRdb keeps in-frame clones, though not all of them. The sample lists more than 40,000 clones, 90% to 95% occurring once. The sample comprised PBMCs. These receptors all come from a donor between 10 and 35 years old with latent tuberculosis or without tuberculosis infection. Some clones in this sample may be carry-over from other donors' samples. CDR3s include the opening cysteine and the closing phenylalanine or tryptophan. Fields, in order: D gene, J gene, clone size, V gene, CDR3 protein, CDR3 DNA. The D gene is left open where the match is weak. The size of a clone is reported for some rows only, either as once, few or many, or as a class for expanded clones.

d_gene: .
j_gene: TRBJ1-1
abundance: .
v_gene: TRBV19
CDR3aa: CASRAGKGTEAFF
CDR3nt: TGTGCCAGTAGGGCAGGGAAGGGCACTGAAGCTTTCTTT

d_gene: .
j_gene: TRBJ2-1
abundance: .
v_gene: TRBV4-3
CDR3aa: CASSQEASTGYNEQFF
CDR3nt: TGCGCCAGCAGCCAAGAGGCCTCGACAGGTTACAATGAGCAGTTCTTC

d_gene: .
j_gene: TRBJ2-5
abundance: .
v_gene: TRBV18
CDR3aa: CASSPLRRGETQYF
CDR3nt: TGTGCCAGCTCACCACTTCGAAGGGGGGAGACCCAGTACTTC

d_gene: TRBD1
j_gene: TRBJ1-1
abundance: .
v_gene: TRBV18
CDR3aa: CASSPDRGRAFF
CDR3nt: TGTGCCAGCTCACCCGACAGGGGGCGAGCTTTCTTT

d_gene: TRBD1
j_gene: TRBJ2-6
abundance: .
v_gene: TRBV4-2
CDR3aa: CASSQVTGSGSGANVLTF
CDR3nt: TGTGCCAGCAGCCAGGTGACAGGGTCTGGATCTGGGGCCAACGTCCTGACTTTC

d_gene: TRBD2
j_gene: TRBJ2-7
abundance: .
v_gene: TRBV5-1
CDR3aa: CASSTPAGEYEQYF
CDR3nt: TGCGCCAGCAGCACACCAGCGGGAGAGTACGAGCAGTACTTC

d_gene: TRBD2
j_gene: TRBJ2-7
abundance: .
v_gene: TRBV27
CDR3aa: CASSPSTSGSSYEQYF
CDR3nt: TGTGCCAGCAGTCCCTCCACTAGCGGCAGCTCCTACGAGCAGTACTTC

d_gene: TRBD1
j_gene: TRBJ2-1
abundance: .
v_gene: TRBV28
CDR3aa: CASSSGQGGEQFF
CDR3nt: TGTGCCAGCAGTTCCGGACAGGGTGGTGAGCAGTTCTTC

d_gene: .
j_gene: TRBJ1-2
abundance: .
v_gene: TRBV30
CDR3aa: CAWTRMTGGYTF
CDR3nt: TGTGCCTGGACTCGAATGACGGGGGGCTACACCTTC

d_gene: .
j_gene: TRBJ1-1
abundance: .
v_gene: TRBV14
CDR3aa: CASRLRGNTEAFF
CDR3nt: TGTGCCAGCAGACTCAGGGGGAACACTGAAGCTTTCTTT

d_gene: TRBD1
j_gene: TRBJ1-2
abundance: .
v_gene: TRBV4-3
CDR3aa: CASSQEGRQGNYGYTF
CDR3nt: TGCGCCAGCAGCCAAGAAGGGCGACAGGGCAACTATGGCTACACCTTC

d_gene: .
j_gene: TRBJ1-2
abundance: .
v_gene: TRBV30
CDR3aa: CAWSVARSDGYTF
CDR3nt: TGTGCCTGGAGTGTAGCACGGTCGGATGGCTACACCTTC

d_gene: TRBD2
j_gene: TRBJ2-6
abundance: .
v_gene: TRBV9
CDR3aa: CASTGTTQDKSSGANVLTF
CDR3nt: TGTGCCAGCACTGGGACTACACAAGATAAAAGCTCTGGGGCCAACGTCCTGACTTTC

d_gene: TRBD2
j_gene: TRBJ2-2
abundance: .
v_gene: TRBV6-1
CDR3aa: CASSEEWGLAGETGELFF
CDR3nt: TGTGCCAGCAGTGAAGAGTGGGGACTAGCGGGAGAAACCGGGGAGCTGTTTTTT

d_gene: TRBD1
j_gene: TRBJ2-4
abundance: .
v_gene: TRBV4-3
CDR3aa: CASSQKTGVDKNIQYF
CDR3nt: TGCGCCAGCAGCCAAAAGACAGGGGTCGACAAAAACATTCAGTACTTC

d_gene: TRBD2
j_gene: TRBJ2-5
abundance: .
v_gene: TRBV4-1
CDR3aa: CASSQDGILAGARETQYF
CDR3nt: TGCGCCAGCAGCCAAGATGGTATCCTAGCGGGGGCAAGGGAGACCCAGTACTTC

d_gene: .
j_gene: TRBJ2-7
abundance: once
v_gene: TRBV9
CDR3aa: CASSARNRAHEQYF
CDR3nt: TGTGCCAGCAGCGCCCGGAACAGGGCACACGAGCAGTACTTC

d_gene: TRBD1
j_gene: TRBJ2-7
abundance: .
v_gene: TRBV2
CDR3aa: CASSARDSSYEQYF
CDR3nt: TGTGCCAGCAGTGCCCGGGACAGCTCCTACGAGCAGTACTTC

d_gene: TRBD1
j_gene: TRBJ1-2
abundance: .
v_gene: TRBV5-3
CDR3aa: CALGGGQRGYTF
CDR3nt: TGTGCACTCGGAGGGGGCCAGAGGGGCTACACCTTC

d_gene: .
j_gene: TRBJ1-3
abundance: .
v_gene: TRBV5-1
CDR3aa: CASSPDFSGNTIYF
CDR3nt: TGCGCCAGCAGCCCGGACTTCTCTGGAAACACCATATATTTT

d_gene: .
j_gene: TRBJ2-5
abundance: .
v_gene: TRBV6-5
CDR3aa: CASSHHGVGGETQYF
CDR3nt: TGTGCCAGCAGCCACCATGGCGTGGGCGGGGAGACCCAGTACTTC

d_gene: TRBD2
j_gene: TRBJ2-5
abundance: .
v_gene: TRBV7-2
CDR3aa: CASSDRTSGVGTQYF
CDR3nt: TGTGCCAGCAGCGACCGGACTAGCGGTGTGGGGACCCAGTACTTC

d_gene: TRBD1
j_gene: TRBJ1-5
abundance: .
v_gene: TRBV28
CDR3aa: CASLMGQQGPQHF
CDR3nt: TGTGCCAGCCTCATGGGACAGCAGGGGCCCCAGCATTTT

d_gene: TRBD1
j_gene: TRBJ1-5
abundance: .
v_gene: TRBV27
CDR3aa: CASSRGQLERPQHF
CDR3nt: TGTGCCAGCAGTAGGGGGCAGCTCGAGAGGCCCCAGCATTTT

d_gene: .
j_gene: TRBJ1-5
abundance: .
v_gene: TRBV2
CDR3aa: CASSFDRRKGQPQHF
CDR3nt: TGTGCCAGCAGTTTCGACAGGCGGAAGGGTCAGCCCCAGCATTTT

d_gene: .
j_gene: TRBJ2-1
abundance: once
v_gene: TRBV18
CDR3aa: CASSWEPRATYNEQFF
CDR3nt: TGTGCCAGCTCATGGGAACCGCGGGCGACGTACAATGAGCAGTTCTTC

d_gene: TRBD2
j_gene: TRBJ2-6
abundance: .
v_gene: TRBV19
CDR3aa: CASPKDAGPTHRRGSTGANVLTF
CDR3nt: TGTGCCAGCCCAAAGGATGCAGGGCCGACCCATAGGCGGGGGTCAACGGGGGCCAACGTCCTGACTTTC

d_gene: .
j_gene: TRBJ1-4
abundance: .
v_gene: TRBV6-5
CDR3aa: CASRSGEKLFF
CDR3nt: TGTGCCAGCAGGTCAGGGGAAAAACTGTTTTTT

d_gene: .
j_gene: TRBJ1-4
abundance: .
v_gene: TRBV6-5
CDR3aa: CASSLSIQGEKLFF
CDR3nt: TGTGCCAGCAGTCTCTCTATTCAGGGGGAAAAACTGTTTTTT

d_gene: .
j_gene: TRBJ2-7
abundance: .
v_gene: TRBV7-2
CDR3aa: CASSLSYEQYF
CDR3nt: TGTGCCAGCAGCCTCTCCTACGAGCAGTACTTC

d_gene: .
j_gene: TRBJ1-2
abundance: once
v_gene: TRBV28
CDR3aa: CASSFRSANYGYTF
CDR3nt: TGTGCCAGCAGTTTCAGGTCGGCTAACTATGGCTACACCTTC

d_gene: TRBD1
j_gene: TRBJ1-4
abundance: .
v_gene: TRBV6-5
CDR3aa: CASSMSGQGNEKLFF
CDR3nt: TGTGCCAGCAGTATGTCGGGACAGGGGAATGAAAAACTGTTTTTT

d_gene: .
j_gene: TRBJ1-2
abundance: .
v_gene: TRBV10-3
CDR3aa: CAISESTWILVDGYTF
CDR3nt: TGTGCCATCAGTGAGTCGACATGGATCCTCGTCGATGGCTACACCTTC

d_gene: .
j_gene: TRBJ1-1
abundance: .
v_gene: TRBV4-1
CDR3aa: CASSQGKAYTEAFF
CDR3nt: TGCGCCAGCAGCCAAGGCAAAGCTTACACTGAAGCTTTCTTT

d_gene: .
j_gene: TRBJ2-7
abundance: .
v_gene: TRBV5-5
CDR3aa: CASSLAGTARDEQYF
CDR3nt: TGTGCCAGCAGCTTGGCCGGTACAGCCAGGGACGAGCAGTACTTC

d_gene: TRBD2
j_gene: TRBJ2-5
abundance: once
v_gene: TRBV25-1
CDR3aa: CASPRHMAGAETQYF
CDR3nt: TGTGCCAGCCCAAGGCATATGGCGGGAGCGGAGACCCAGTACTTC

d_gene: .
j_gene: TRBJ2-5
abundance: .
v_gene: TRBV27
CDR3aa: CASSYGQGMGETQYF
CDR3nt: TGTGCCAGCAGTTACGGTCAGGGGATGGGGGAGACCCAGTACTTC